This TCR beta chain was captured by sequencing in a study of CD8 T cells in Susac syndrome (dated by TCRdb to the late 2010s). Notes on the research overall: Whether CD8+ T cell activation and differentiation in Susac syndrome was antigen driven was tested using repertoire sequencing. CD8+ T cell repertoire clonality was compared between 11 to 12 healthy donors, roughly 14 Susac syndrome patients and approximately 16 multiple sclerosis patients.

Peripheral blood CD8+ and CD4+ T cells from healthy donors, Susac syndrome patients and multiple sclerosis patients were profiled by high-throughput TCR beta sequencing. Treatment-naive patients with stable or active relapsing-remitting disease fulfilling revised McDonald criteria were used as multiple sclerosis controls. Bulk CD8+ and CD4+ T cells were purified by magnetic negative isolation, while CD8+ TEMRA cells were enriched using FACS. Blood was collected in EDTA tubes and processed within 24 hours, with PBMCs isolated through density gradient centrifugation. PBMCs intended for TCR sequencing were cryopreserved in liquid nitrogen and were subsequently thawed in a 37 degrees C water bath. Purity of sorted or isolated CD4+, CD8+ and CD8+ TEMRA cells was at least 90%. Taken from the germline V gene (reference sequence), the CDR1 and CDR2 loops are DFQATT and SNEGSKA. V is cut by 1 base and J by 0 bases, and the space between the germline ends is 15 bases. CDR3 length: 16 amino acids, cysteine to phenylalanine. The DNA shown is the 48-base CDR3, in frame from base 1.

The investigation overall reported the following: The number of individuals in the TCR sequencing and HLA analysis was acknowledged as relatively small.

In regard to this clonotype: Its recognized antigen is unknown. Per-nucleotide qualities are absent, and no much larger clonotype sits a single base away.

RNA was extracted using the RNeasy kit, and roughly 0.5 to 1 ug of the RNA was reverse transcribed with random hexamers. TCR beta CDR3 regions were amplified with the immunoSEQ multiplex PCR assay covering 54 Vbeta and 13 Jbeta segments. PCR amplification bias was corrected using a synthetic template baseline for primer optimization and computational correction. As for how the authors treated the data: Only productive sequences were kept, with reads annotated to V, D and J genes according to IMGT and analyzed in immunoSEQ Analyzer. Clonality was computed as one minus Shannon entropy normalized by log2 of the number of productive unique sequences. Public and private clones were assessed among the 100 most prevalent clones of each patient and control. Susac-specific clones were defined as absent from healthy and MS cohorts, 850 to 1,300 published viral clones and other ImmuneACCESS disease sequences. In-frame beta chains were kept once TCRdb had trimmed the public reads at Q25 with fastp and called clones with MiXCR. Rows matching on CDR3 protein sequence are summarized as one entry with the most common DNA and genes. The V and J calls here are based on TCRdb, not the publication. This sample lists about 64,000 distinct CDR3 sequences; over 85% were detected once. About 0.6% of the sample belongs to the ten largest clones.

This TCR was recovered from a human donor with multiple sclerosis. Sequenced input: CD8+ T cells from PBMCs. The V and J genes are TRBV20-1 and TRBJ2-5; the D gene identity is not certain. CDR3 reads: CSARVTTRTYQETQYF. The nucleotide sequence reads TGCAGTGCTAGAGTCACCACCCGGACCTACCAAGAGACCCAGTACTTC.